The sequence of this T cell receptor (beta chain) was determined in a study of CD8 T cells in Susac syndrome. CDR3 length equals 14 residues. V was cut by 3 bases and J by 6 bases, with 15 bases left in between. The germline V gene has CDR1 SEHNR and CDR2 FQNEAQ (reference sequence). About 0.45 to 1 ug RNA was reverse transcribed with random hexamers. A multiplex approach, immunoSEQ multiplex PCR, amplified TCR beta CDR3 across 54 Vbeta and 13 Jbeta. TCRdb passed the immunoSEQ multiplex PCR reads through MiXCR, listing each CDR3 protein once. The table lists about 77,000 distinct CDR3 sequences, about 93% of them singletons.

The TCR was taken from a human donor with Susac syndrome. The material sequenced was CD4+ T cells from PBMCs. V gene TRBV7-9 combines with J gene TRBJ2-7; D is possibly TRBD1 or TRBD2 (5 bases each). The CDR3 here is CASSFGTPPGEQYF. The CDR3 DNA follows: TGTGCCAGCAGCTTTGGGACGCCCCCCGGCGAGCAGTACTTC.